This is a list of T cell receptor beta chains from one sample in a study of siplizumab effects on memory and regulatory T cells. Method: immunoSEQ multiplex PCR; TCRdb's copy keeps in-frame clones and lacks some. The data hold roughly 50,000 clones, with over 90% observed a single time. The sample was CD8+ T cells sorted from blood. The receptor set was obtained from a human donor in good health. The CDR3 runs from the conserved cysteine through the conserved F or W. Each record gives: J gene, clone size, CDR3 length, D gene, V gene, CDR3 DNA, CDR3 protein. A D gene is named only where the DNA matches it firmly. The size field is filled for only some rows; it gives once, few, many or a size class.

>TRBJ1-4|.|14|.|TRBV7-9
TGTGCCAGCAGCCTTGGTGGACTAAGTGAAAAACTGTTTTTT
CASSLGGLSEKLFF
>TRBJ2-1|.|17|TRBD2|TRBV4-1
TGCGCCAGCAGCCAAGATAAGGCGGGAGGCTCCTACAATGAGCAGTTCTTC
CASSQDKAGGSYNEQFF
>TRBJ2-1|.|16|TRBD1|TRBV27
TGTGCCAGCCAGCCACCCACAGGGGGCTTCTACAATGAGCAGTTCTTC
CASQPPTGGFYNEQFF
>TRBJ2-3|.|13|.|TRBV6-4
TGTGCCAGCAGTGACGGGAACCTGAATACGCAGTATTTT
CASSDGNLNTQYF
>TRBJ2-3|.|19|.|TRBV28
TGTGCCAGCAGTTTCATGTACGTGGGCGGCCTAAAGCTAACAGATACGCAGTATTTT
CASSFMYVGGLKLTDTQYF
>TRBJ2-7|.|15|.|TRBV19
TGTGCCAGTAGCCCCGAGTATCGTCCCTCCTACGAGCAGTACTTC
CASSPEYRPSYEQYF
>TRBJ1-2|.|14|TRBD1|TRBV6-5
TGTGCCAGCAGCCGGGACAGAGATCTCTATGGCTACACCTTC
CASSRDRDLYGYTF
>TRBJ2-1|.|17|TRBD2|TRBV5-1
TGCGCCAGCAGCCAACCATTTAGCGGGAGCTCCTACAATGAGCAGTTCTTC
CASSQPFSGSSYNEQFF
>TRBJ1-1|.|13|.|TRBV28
TGTGCCAGCAGTCCTGGAGAGGGGACTGAAGCTTTCTTT
CASSPGEGTEAFF
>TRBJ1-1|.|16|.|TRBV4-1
TGCGCCAGCAGCCAAGAAGGGGGACACCCGAACACTGAAGCTTTCTTT
CASSQEGGHPNTEAFF
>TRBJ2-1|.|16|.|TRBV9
TGTGCCAGCAGCGTATCTCAGCGGTCATCCTACAATGAGCAGTTCTTC
CASSVSQRSSYNEQFF
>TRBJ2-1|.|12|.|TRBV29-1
TGCAGCGTTGAAGACAGGGTACATGAGCAGTTCTTC
CSVEDRVHEQFF
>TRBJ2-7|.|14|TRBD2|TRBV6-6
TGTGCCAGCAGCGTGACTAGCGGACGCATGGAGCAGTACTTC
CASSVTSGRMEQYF
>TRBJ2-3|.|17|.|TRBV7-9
TGTGCCAGCAGCCTGATCCACATGACAGTTGGCACAGATACGCAGTATTTT
CASSLIHMTVGTDTQYF
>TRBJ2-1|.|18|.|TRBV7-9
TGTGCCAGCAGCCCCCTGGGCGGGCAAACTACCTCCTACAATGAGCAGTTCTTC
CASSPLGGQTTSYNEQFF
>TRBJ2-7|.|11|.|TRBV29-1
TGCAGCGTTGGACTTACCTACGAGCAGTACTTC
CSVGLTYEQYF
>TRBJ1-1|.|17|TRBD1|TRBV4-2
TGTGCCAGCAGCCAAGAAGGGCAGGGGGCTTGGAACACTGAAGCTTTCTTT
CASSQEGQGAWNTEAFF
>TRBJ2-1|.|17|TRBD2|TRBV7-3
TGTGCCAGCAGCTTAAGAACTAGCGGGAGTCCCTACAATGAGCAGTTCTTC
CASSLRTSGSPYNEQFF
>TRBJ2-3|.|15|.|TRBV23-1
TGCGCCAGCACCCAGAGTGGGGGACTGCCAGATACGCAGTATTTT
CASTQSGGLPDTQYF
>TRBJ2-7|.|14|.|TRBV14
TGTGCCAGCAGCCAAGGTCCCGTAGGTCTCGAGCAGTACTTC
CASSQGPVGLEQYF
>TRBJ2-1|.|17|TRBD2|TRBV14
TGTGCCAGCAGCCAAGGTTTAGGCCTAGCGGGATCGAATGAGCAGTTCTTC
CASSQGLGLAGSNEQFF
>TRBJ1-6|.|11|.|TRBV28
TGTGCCGCGGGTTTCGATTCACCCCTCCACTTT
CAAGFDSPLHF
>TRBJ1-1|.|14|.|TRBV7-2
TGTGCCAGCAAGGCACGGTTCTTGGACACTGAAGCTTTCTTT
CASKARFLDTEAFF
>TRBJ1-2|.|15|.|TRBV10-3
TGTGCCATCAGTGAGTCGATCCGACAGAGCTATGGCTACACCTTC
CAISESIRQSYGYTF
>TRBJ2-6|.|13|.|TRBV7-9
TGTGCCAGCAGCTTCTCTGGGGCCAACGTCCTGACTTTC
CASSFSGANVLTF
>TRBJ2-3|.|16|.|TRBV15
TGTGCCACCACCAGAGCGGCAGTTCCAAGCACAGATACGCAGTATTTT
CATTRAAVPSTDTQYF
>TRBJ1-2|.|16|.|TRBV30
TGTGCCTGTATTTCACCACCTCAGGGATTAAACTATGGCTACACCTTC
CACISPPQGLNYGYTF
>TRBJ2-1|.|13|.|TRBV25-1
TGTGCCAGCAGTGAAGATGGGGCGGGCGAGCAGTTCTTC
CASSEDGAGEQFF
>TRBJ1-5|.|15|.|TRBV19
TGTGCCAGTAGTATAGGTGGGAATAGCAATCAGCCCCAGCATTTT
CASSIGGNSNQPQHF
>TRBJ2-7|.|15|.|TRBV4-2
TGTGCCAGCAGCCAAGAAGGAGGGTCAGCCTACGAGCAGTACTTC
CASSQEGGSAYEQYF
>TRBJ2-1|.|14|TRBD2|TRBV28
TGTGCTAGCAGTAAGCGGGAGAAATACAATGAGCAGTTCTTC
CASSKREKYNEQFF
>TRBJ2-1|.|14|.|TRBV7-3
TGTGCCAGCAGCTTACGTCGACTACCCAATGAGCAGTTCTTC
CASSLRRLPNEQFF
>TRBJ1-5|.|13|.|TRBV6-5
TGTGCCAGCAGTCCGTCAGGGAGACAGCCCCAGCATTTT
CASSPSGRQPQHF
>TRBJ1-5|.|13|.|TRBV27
TGTGCCAGCAGTCTCGGACTCAATCAGCCCCAGCATTTT
CASSLGLNQPQHF
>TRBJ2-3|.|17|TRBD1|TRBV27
TGTGCCAGCCTACCATCTACCGGGACAGTAAGCACAGATACGCAGTATTTT
CASLPSTGTVSTDTQYF
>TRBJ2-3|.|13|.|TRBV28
TGTGCCAGCAGTTCTTTGGGTGACTATACGCAGTATTTT
CASSSLGDYTQYF
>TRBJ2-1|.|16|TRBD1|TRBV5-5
TGTGCCAGCAGCGTGGAGTTTGGGACAGGGGACAATGAGCAGTTCTTC
CASSVEFGTGDNEQFF
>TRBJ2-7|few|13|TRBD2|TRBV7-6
TGTGCCAGCAGCCCCCGACTAGCAGACGAGCAGTACTTC
CASSPRLADEQYF
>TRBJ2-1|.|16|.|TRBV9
TGTGCCAGCAGCGTAGGGGGAATAGCGGACTACAATGAGCAGTTCTTC
CASSVGGIADYNEQFF
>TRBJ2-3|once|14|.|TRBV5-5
TGTGCCAGCAGCTACCCTCTCGGCCCCGATACGCAGTATTTT
CASSYPLGPDTQYF
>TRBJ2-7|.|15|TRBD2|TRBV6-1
TGTGCCAGCAGTGAACCGGCGGGAGGTTTTTACGAGCAGTACTTC
CASSEPAGGFYEQYF